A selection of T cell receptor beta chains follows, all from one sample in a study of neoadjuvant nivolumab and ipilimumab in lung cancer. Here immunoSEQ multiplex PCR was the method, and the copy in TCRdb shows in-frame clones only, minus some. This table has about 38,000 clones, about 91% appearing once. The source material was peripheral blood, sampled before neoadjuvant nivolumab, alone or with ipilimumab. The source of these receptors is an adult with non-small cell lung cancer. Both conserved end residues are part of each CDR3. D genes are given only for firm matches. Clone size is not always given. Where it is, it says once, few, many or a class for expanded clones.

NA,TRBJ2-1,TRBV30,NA,TGTGCCTGGAGTGACGGGGGTTCATCCTACAATGAGCAGTTCTTC,CAWSDGGSSYNEQFF
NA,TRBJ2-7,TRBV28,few,TGTGCCAGCAGTTTACCGGGAGTTGCCTACGAGCAGTACTTC,CASSLPGVAYEQYF
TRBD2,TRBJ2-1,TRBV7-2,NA,TGTGCCAGCAGCCCCTCAGCCGGGACTAGCGGGAAAAATGAGCAGTTCTTC,CASSPSAGTSGKNEQFF
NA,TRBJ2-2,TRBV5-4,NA,TGTGCCAGCAGCTTCGCGGCCGGGGAGCTGTTTTTT,CASSFAAGELFF
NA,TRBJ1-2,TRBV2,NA,TGTGCCAGCATATACGTTGGCTACACCTTC,CASIYVGYTF
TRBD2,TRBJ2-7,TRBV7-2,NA,TGTGCCAGCAGCTCCTTTGATAGCGGGACCTACGAGCAGTACTTC,CASSSFDSGTYEQYF
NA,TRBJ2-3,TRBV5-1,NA,TGCGCCAGCAGCTTGGGGAGGGGCCTTAGCACAGATACGCAGTATTTT,CASSLGRGLSTDTQYF
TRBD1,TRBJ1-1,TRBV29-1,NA,TGCAGCGCCCGGACAGGGGGGGCCCATGGGGGCACTGAAGCTTTCTTT,CSARTGGAHGGTEAFF
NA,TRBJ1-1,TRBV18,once,TGTGCCAGCTCACCACCGGCAGGGGTGGGCACTGAAGCTTTCTTT,CASSPPAGVGTEAFF
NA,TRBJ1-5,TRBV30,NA,TGTGCCTGGAGTGAAGGATTTTATAGCAATCAGCCCCAGCATTTT,CAWSEGFYSNQPQHF
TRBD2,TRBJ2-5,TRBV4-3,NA,TGCGCCAGCAGCCAAGTGGGACTACCCGGGCACGGAGAGACCCAGTACTTC,CASSQVGLPGHGETQYF
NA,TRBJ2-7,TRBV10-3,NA,TGTGCCATCAGTGAGTCGCGGGTAGCCTACGAGCAGTACTTC,CAISESRVAYEQYF
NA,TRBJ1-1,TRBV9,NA,TGTGCCAGCAGCCAAGACGCTGAAGCTTTCTTT,CASSQDAEAFF
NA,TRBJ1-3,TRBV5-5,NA,TGTGCCAGCAGCCCCCTCAGGGGAACGTTCTCTGGAAACACCATATATTTT,CASSPLRGTFSGNTIYF
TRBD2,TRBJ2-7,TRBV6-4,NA,TGTGCCAGCAGTGAGGGACTAGCGGGCGAGCAGTACTTC,CASSEGLAGEQYF